This TCR beta chain derives from a study of identical twins. Between the trimmed V and J ends, which lost 0 bases and 4 bases, there was a span of 8 bases. Germline V gene sequence: CDR1 SGDLS, CDR2 YYNGEE. The CDR3 totals 14 residues. TCRdb recomputed calls from the 5' RACE reads with MiXCR, one row per CDR3 protein. The table lists over 600,000 distinct CDR3 sequences, around 20% of them singletons. This clonotype was seen a handful of times. The sample also formed part of further work on T cells expressing NK-cell markers. That study reports: Dominant NKG2C+ clonotypes accounted for about 1.0-8% of CD8+ T cells in a handful of donors.

This sequence was found in a woman younger than 30 in good health. The gene calls are TRBV9 and TRBJ2-1; D is possibly TRBD2 (6 bases). The sample was PBMCs. CDR3 sequence: CASSVVAGYNEQFF. The CDR3 DNA reads TGTGCCAGCAGCGTAGTGGCGGGGTACAATGAGCAGTTCTTC.